One and the same sample provided the 20 T cell receptor beta chains below, sequenced in a study of T cells in tuberculosis. Method: immunoSEQ multiplex PCR; TCRdb's copy keeps in-frame clones and lacks some. The sample lists under 40,000 clones; over 90% were seen once. The specimen sequenced was PBMCs. The source is a donor aged 10-30 years with latent tuberculosis or without tuberculosis infection.

This clone appeared a few times. The chain recombines TRBV6-5 with TRBJ1-2; 7 nucleotides match TRBD1. Per germline, CDR1 MNHEY and CDR2 SVGAGI. This CDR3 region has 13 residues. The J segment lost 3 bases and the V segment lost 6 bases, leaving 4 bases of the junction unmatched. CDR3 sequence (DNA): TGTGCCAGCAGCCAGGGGGTGTACTATGGCTACACCTTC. Residues: CASSQGVYYGYTF.

This clone appeared once. The gene calls are TRBV6-6 and TRBJ1-1; 7 bases line up with TRBD1. The CDR3 consists of 16 residues. Losses at the gene ends were 5 bases for V and 5 bases for J; bases not matched to a gene: 14. The V gene's germline CDR1 is MNHNY and CDR2 SVGAGI (reference sequence). The chain's CDR3 is CASSPGGRSIGTEAFF. The CDR3 DNA reads as TGTGCCAGCAGTCCAGGGGGTCGTAGTATCGGGACTGAAGCTTTCTTT.

The chain couples TRBV28 to TRBJ1-2; 7 bases match TRBD1. The CDR3 covers 17 residues. V shed 3 bases, J shed 4 bases, and the junction held 14 bases outside the gene matches. Germline V CDR1 and CDR2: MDHEN, SYDVKM. CDR3 nucleotide sequence: TGTGCCAGCAGTTTGGTCGTGGGGGACAGAACCCTCTATGGCTACACCTTC. Translation gives CASSLVVGDRTLYGYTF.

J is TRBJ1-5 and V is TRBV19, with D possibly TRBD1 on 5 matching bases. The CDR3 has 15 residues. V was cut by 5 bases and J by 4 bases, with 15 bases left in between. Germline lookup yields CDR1 LNHDA and CDR2 SQIVND (reference sequence). The CDR3 here is CASSSGHTHNQPQHF. The CDR3 coding sequence is TGTGCCAGTAGTTCAGGACATACCCATAATCAGCCCCAGCATTTT.

This clone was found once. This chain connects TRBV5-4 to TRBJ1-5, with 7 nucleotides matching TRBD1. This CDR3 spans 17 amino acids. V lost 2 bases to trimming and J lost 7 bases; unmatched junction nucleotides: 15. Germline CDR1 and CDR2: SGHNT and YYREEE (reference sequence). The CDR3 coding sequence is TGTGCCAGCAGCTTAGGAGGAACAGGGGTCTCAGGACAGCCCCAGCATTTT. This translates into CASSLGGTGVSGQPQHF.

The V gene is TRBV7-3, the J gene TRBJ2-3, with 11 bases aligning to TRBD1. In germline, CDR1 is SGHTA, CDR2 FQGTGA. Germline trimming cut 6 bases from V and 2 bases from J; bases unmatched to any gene: 7. The CDR3 is 16 residues long. The DNA of the CDR3 is TGTGCCAGCAGGAAGGGGACAGGGGGGATCACAGATACGCAGTATTTT. Translated: CASRKGTGGITDTQYF.

V is TRBV7-2 and J is TRBJ1-2; TRBD1 might be the D (6 bases). The CDR3 runs to 15 residues. Trimming took off 2 bases at V and 4 bases at J, with 14 bases between the two ends. CDR1 and CDR2 from the germline V gene are SGHTA and FQGNSA. DNA for the CDR3: TGTGCCAGCAGCTTAAATGAGGGACACTTCTATGGCTACACCTTC. It encodes CASSLNEGHFYGYTF.

The rearrangement uses TRBV7-2 and TRBJ1-2, with D possibly matching TRBD1 (5 bases). CDR3 length equals 14 residues. Germline V lookup: CDR1 SGHTA, CDR2 FQGNSA. V gave up 5 bases and J gave up 3 bases, with 13 bases separating them. The CDR3 region has the DNA TGTGCCAGCAGCGCACGCGGGGGAGACTATGGCTACACCTTC. Translation gives CASSARGGDYGYTF.

The V call is TRBV5-4, the J call TRBJ1-6, with D possibly TRBD1 on 5 matching bases. The CDR3 totals 14 residues. The germline V and J ends were trimmed by 0 bases and 10 bases, with 11 bases remaining between them. CDR1 SGHNT and CDR2 YYREEE come from the germline V gene (reference sequence). The CDR3 DNA is TGTGCCAGCAGCTTGGGGGGGAGGCTCTCACCCCTCCACTTT. It specifies CASSLGGRLSPLHF. The variable domain in full, completed from reference TRBV5-4 and TRBJ1-6, reads ETGVTQSPTHLIKTRGQQVTLRCSSQSGHNTVSWYQQALGQGPQFIFQYYREEENGRGNFPPRFSGLQFPNYSSELNVNALELDDSALYLCASSLGGRLSPLHFGNGTRLTVT.

The gene calls are TRBV11-2 and TRBJ2-7; 7 nucleotides agree with TRBD2. The length of the CDR3 is 15 residues. Germline CDR1 and CDR2: SGHAT and FQNNGV. J gave up 5 bases and V 3 bases, and 10 bases lay outside the gene matches. This chain's CDR3 is CASSLRGTAGDEQYF. The CDR3 DNA reads TGTGCCAGCAGCTTGCGGGGGACTGCGGGCGACGAGCAGTACTTC.

The sample holds a few counts of this clone. The chain couples TRBV30 to TRBJ1-2; D unclear. CDR1 and CDR2 (germline): GTSNPN, SVGIG (reference sequence). The CDR3 has 12 amino acids. Trimming left V 5 bases short and J 7 bases short, with 14 bases between. The CDR3 loop is CAWGTGRSGYTF. Written as DNA, the CDR3 is TGTGCCTGGGGCACGGGGAGGAGTGGCTACACCTTC. The full variable domain, with the rest looked up from reference TRBV30 and TRBJ1-2, is SQTIHQWPATLVQPVGSPLSLECTVEGTSNPNLYWYRQAAGRGLQLLFYSVGIGQISSEVPQNLSASRPQDRQFILSSKKLLLSDSGFYLCAWGTGRSGYTFGSGTRLTVV.

This sequence joins TRBV7-8 and TRBJ2-3; 12 bases fit TRBD2. Germline assignment: CDR1 SGHVS and CDR2 FQNEAQ. The CDR3 consists of 20 residues. V trimming: 5 bases; J trimming: 0 bases; junction bases outside the gene matches: 15. The CDR3 protein is CASSASLGLAGRSSTDTQYF. CDR3 sequence (DNA): TGTGCCAGCAGCGCCTCCCTTGGACTAGCGGGGAGAAGTAGCACAGATACGCAGTATTTT.

The gene calls are TRBV10-2 and TRBJ1-6; D may be TRBD1 (6 bases). The V gene's germline CDR1 is WSHSY and CDR2 SAAADI. Trimming shortened V by 7 bases and J by 7 bases, and 11 bases separated the two germline ends. This CDR3 has 13 amino acids. CDR3 sequence (DNA): TGCGCCAGCAATCAGGGGATGAATTCACCCCTCCACTTT. This sequence encodes CASNQGMNSPLHF.

This clone has a single count. The CDR3 nucleotides are TGCAGCGTTGAAGCGGGGGGGTTCCAAGAGACCCAGTACTTC. Encoded protein: CSVEAGGFQETQYF. This chain links TRBV29-1 with TRBJ2-5, with 8 bases identical to TRBD2. The CDR3 consists of 14 residues. The trim removed 1 base at V and 1 base at J, leaving 2 bases unmatched. Germline-derived CDR1 and CDR2 are SQVTM and ANQGSEA. The full variable domain, rest sourced from reference TRBV29-1 and TRBJ2-5, is SAVISQKPSRDICQRGTSLTIQCQVDSQVTMMFWYRQQPGQSLTLIATANQGSEATYESGFVIDKFPISRPNLTFSTLTVSNMSPEDSSIYLCSVEAGGFQETQYFGPGTRLLVL.

The chain links TRBV6-5 to TRBJ1-5, with D possibly being TRBD1 (5 bases). This CDR3 is built from 14 residues. Germline CDR1 reads MNHEY; CDR2 reads SVGAGI. Trimming removed 7 bases at V and 7 bases at J, with 17 bases between. The CDR3 here is CASKGAGVSQPQHF. CDR3 DNA: TGTGCCAGCAAGGGCGCGGGGGTGAGCCAGCCCCAGCATTTT.

This clone was seen once. The chain links TRBV5-5 to TRBJ1-2, with D uncertain. The germline gives CDR1 SGHKS, CDR2 YYEKEE (reference sequence). The CDR3 has 15 amino acids. The germline V and J ends were trimmed by 1 base and 2 bases, with 12 bases remaining between them. Here the CDR3 reads CASSLSTPINYGYTF. DNA for the CDR3: TGTGCCAGCAGCTTGTCCACACCGATAAACTATGGCTACACCTTC.

This chain uses TRBV6-1 with TRBJ1-2; possibly TRBD1 for D (6 bases). The CDR3 has 15 residues. The germline V gene has CDR1 MNHNS and CDR2 SASEGT. The germline V and J ends were trimmed by 0 bases and 4 bases, with 12 bases remaining between them. In DNA form, the CDR3 reads TGTGCCAGCAGTGAAGCGCCAGGGGAGGGCTATGGCTACACCTTC. Protein product: CASSEAPGEGYGYTF.

J is TRBJ2-3 and V is TRBV11-2; TRBD2 matches at 7 bases. V lost 1 base and J lost 7; bases outside the gene matches: 5. The V gene's germline CDR1 is SGHAT and CDR2 FQNNGV. CDR3 size: 14 residues. The CDR3 nucleotides are TGTGCCAGCAGCTTAGCCGGGACTATCAATACGCAGTATTTT. It specifies CASSLAGTINTQYF.

The rearrangement joins TRBV7-2 to TRBJ2-7; D is undetermined. The V gene's germline CDR1 is SGHTA and CDR2 FQGNSA. The CDR3 runs to 14 residues. V was shortened by 1 base and J by 0 bases, with 7 bases between the two germline ends. CDR3 sequence: CASSLGRSSYEQYF. The CDR3 coding sequence is TGTGCCAGCAGCTTAGGACGGAGCTCCTACGAGCAGTACTTC.

This chain joins TRBV11-3 and TRBJ1-2; maybe TRBD1 (5 bases). Looked up from germline, CDR1 is SGHNT and CDR2 is YENEEA. This CDR3 region has 14 residues. V was cut by 6 bases and J by 2 bases, with 13 bases left in between. The CDR3 DNA sequence: TGTGCCAGCAGGCCCCGGGGGGACAACTATGGCTACACCTTC. Protein: CASRPRGDNYGYTF.